This is a list of T cell receptor beta chains from one sample in a study of blood T cell repertoires in COVID-19. Sequencing was performed with immunoSEQ multiplex PCR; in TCRdb, only in-frame clones are kept and a portion is missing. Of approximately 93,000 clones listed, 88% are singletons. The sample comprised peripheral blood. These receptors all come from a man in his sixties with acute or convalescent COVID-19. CDR3s include the opening cysteine and the closing phenylalanine or tryptophan. D genes are given only for firm matches. Not all rows give a size; the values are once, few, many and, for expanded clones, a class.

clone_size,j_call,v_call,d_call,cdr3_nt,cdr3_aa
.,TRBJ2-5,TRBV6-5,TRBD1,TGTGCCAGCAGGACCGGGACAGGGGGCCGAGAGACCCAGTACTTC,CASRTGTGGRETQYF
.,TRBJ1-2,TRBV6-6,TRBD1,TGTGCCAGCAGCCCCCCGGGGACAGGGCACCGTAATGGCTACACCTTC,CASSPPGTGHRNGYTF
.,TRBJ2-5,TRBV7-7,.,TGTGCCAGCAGCTTTAAGACAGGTCTACAAGAGACCCAGTACTTC,CASSFKTGLQETQYF
few,TRBJ2-7,TRBV5-6,.,TGTGCCAGCACTATTCTGGGGGGTTTAGGGGAGCAGTACTTC,CASTILGGLGEQYF
.,TRBJ1-2,TRBV7-2,.,TGTGCCAGCAGCTTAGATGGCCGTAACTATGGCTACACCTTC,CASSLDGRNYGYTF
.,TRBJ2-1,TRBV27,.,TGTGCCACTACCAATACCATTATCAATGAGCAGTTCTTC,CATTNTIINEQFF
.,TRBJ1-1,TRBV12-3/TRBV12-4,.,TGTGCCAGCAGGGCAATACAGGCCGAAGCTTTCTTT,CASRAIQAEAFF
.,TRBJ1-2,TRBV7-3,.,TGTGCCAGCAGCCGTACGGGGGGCAACTATGGCTACACCTTC,CASSRTGGNYGYTF
.,TRBJ1-6,TRBV5-5,.,TGTGCCAGCAGCAACTCCCACAGGGCGAGAGGGGGCTATAATTCACCCCTCCACTTT,CASSNSHRARGGYNSPLHF
.,TRBJ1-2,TRBV28,.,TGTGCCAGCAGTTATTCGCTGCAGGGAAATGGCTACACCTTC,CASSYSLQGNGYTF
.,TRBJ1-3,TRBV10-3,.,TGTGCCACCGGAACTATTGGAAACACCATATATTTT,CATGTIGNTIYF
.,TRBJ1-4,TRBV5-4,.,TGTGCCAGCAGCTTGGAAGGGCCGGCGGGGGTTAATGAAAAACTGTTTTTT,CASSLEGPAGVNEKLFF
.,TRBJ1-4,TRBV15,.,TGTGCCACCAGCAGAGATAGGGGTAATGAAAAACTGTTTTTT,CATSRDRGNEKLFF
.,TRBJ1-2,TRBV19,TRBD1,TGTGCCAGTAGTATAGTACAGACAGGGATTCGGGATGGCTACACCTTC,CASSIVQTGIRDGYTF
once,TRBJ2-1,TRBV19,TRBD2,TGTGCCAGTAGTATCGGACTAGCGCACTACAATGAGCAGTTCTTC,CASSIGLAHYNEQFF
.,TRBJ1-2,TRBV27,.,TGTGCCAGCAGTCCCCCAGGGTACTATGGCTACACCTTC,CASSPPGYYGYTF